One and the same sample provided the 9 T cell receptor beta chains below, sequenced in a study of T cell therapy after organ transplantation. Time point specified: 20-29 weeks after completion of therapy. TCRdb's copy holds only in-frame clones and misses some; the assay was immunoSEQ multiplex PCR. Of more than 15,000 clones listed, 85% are singletons. Their target antigens are unknown. The material sequenced was CD8+ T cells from blood, taken after autologous CMV-specific T cell therapy. The receptor source for this set is a human patient who had received a solid organ transplant and had CMV disease. Some of the T cells might come from the graft donor.

The genes are TRBV27 and TRBJ2-3; no clear D. The germline gives CDR1 MNHEY, CDR2 SMNVEV (reference sequence). Trimming pared 6 bases from V and 0 bases from J, leaving 13 bases between. The CDR3 consists of 15 residues. DNA for the CDR3: TGTGCCAGCAGGTCGAGCAGAACTAGCACAGATACGCAGTATTTT. It yields the protein CASRSSRTSTDTQYF.

The chain has TRBV4-3 and TRBJ1-5, with D tentatively TRBD1 (5 bases). The CDR3 loop spans 15 amino acids. CDR1 LGHNA and CDR2 YSLEER come from the germline V gene. V shed 0 bases and J shed 6 bases, with 12 bases lying between them. The CDR3 protein is CASSQDRGIAQPQHF. The DNA of the CDR3 is TGCGCCAGCAGCCAAGATCGGGGGATCGCTCAGCCCCAGCATTTT.

The chain carries TRBV5-1 and TRBJ2-3; 9 nucleotides align to TRBD2. The CDR3 is made up of 16 amino acids. CDR1 is SGHRS and CDR2 is YFSETQ in the germline V gene. After removal of 3 bases from V and 3 bases from J, the junction contained 8 bases not matched to a gene. The CDR3 is CASSSNIAGVTDTQYF. The DNA for the CDR3 is TGCGCCAGCAGCTCCAACATAGCGGGAGTGACAGATACGCAGTATTTT.

This clone qualifies as hyperexpanded. The chain carries TRBV5-6 and TRBJ1-5, with D possibly being TRBD1 (6 bases). The CDR3 loop spans 14 amino acids. Trimming cost V 4 bases and J 4 bases, with 12 bases left between them. Per germline, CDR1 SGHDT and CDR2 YYEEEE. The CDR3 reads CASSPTGLNQPQHF. The CDR3 DNA reads TGTGCCAGCAGCCCTACAGGGCTAAATCAGCCCCAGCATTTT.

This clone appeared a few times. This chain connects TRBV2 to TRBJ1-5; D is perhaps TRBD1 (6 bases). The CDR3 consists of 14 residues. CDR1 and CDR2 (germline): SNHLY, FYNNEI. The ends were cut back, 5 bases at V and 6 bases at J, with 14 bases in the middle. The chain's CDR3 is CASSPQGSRQPQHF. CDR3 DNA sequence: TGTGCCAGCAGTCCTCAGGGGAGCCGTCAGCCCCAGCATTTT.

This chain links TRBV4-1 with TRBJ2-5, with D perhaps TRBD2 (6 bases). Trimming took off 1 base at V and 2 bases at J, with 14 bases between the two ends. The CDR3 has 16 amino acids. Germline V gene sequence: CDR1 MGHRA, CDR2 YSYEKL. CDR3 sequence: CASSQGPRERQETQYF. The CDR3 DNA reads TGCGCCAGCAGCCAAGGCCCTCGGGAGCGGCAAGAGACCCAGTACTTC.

V gene TRBV19 combines with J gene TRBJ1-5, with a possible D match to TRBD1 (5 bases). Trimming stripped 0 bases from V and 5 bases from J, with 11 bases between. The CDR3 covers 15 residues. In germline, CDR1 is LNHDA, CDR2 SQIVND (reference sequence). In DNA form, the CDR3 reads TGTGCCAGTAGTATAGATATAGGGGTTGATCAGCCCCAGCATTTT. It codes for CASSIDIGVDQPQHF.

This rearrangement joins TRBV6-1 to TRBJ1-2; D call uncertain. This CDR3 is built from 13 residues. Germline values: CDR1 MNHNS, CDR2 SASEGT. Trimming stripped 2 bases from V and 4 bases from J, with 8 bases between. The CDR3 DNA follows: TGTGCCAGCAGTGAATCGGAAGTCTATGGCTACACCTTC. Translated: CASSESEVYGYTF.

In this sample, this clone turned up once. This sequence joins TRBV5-5 and TRBJ2-2, with a weak D call TRBD1 (6 bases). The CDR3 runs 15 residues. V was pared by 2 bases and J by 7 bases, with 15 bases between. Germline lookup yields CDR1 SGHKS and CDR2 YYEKEE (reference sequence). CDR3: CASSLLGQNDGELFF. The CDR3 DNA reads as TGTGCCAGCAGCTTACTAGGACAGAACGACGGGGAGCTGTTTTTT. Together with reference TRBV5-5 and TRBJ2-2, the CDR3 gives the full variable domain: DAGVTQSPTHLIKTRGQQVTLRCSPISGHKSVSWYQQVLGQGPQFIFQYYEKEERGRGNFPDRFSARQFPNYSSELNVNALLLGDSALYLCASSLLGQNDGELFFGEGSRLTVL.